This T cell receptor beta chain was found in a study of ipilimumab plus nivolumab after autologous stem cell transplantation. Background on the study: Myeloma patients were high-risk transplant-naive or relapsed within 3 years of first autologous transplant. Whole-study findings and limits: The authors say TCR, Treg and microbiome findings warrant further study.

V lost 8 bases, J lost 6 bases, and 6 bases stayed unmatched. The CDR3 is 13 residues long. TCRdb keeps only in-frame clones here, not all; method: immunoSEQ multiplex PCR. The data contain tens of thousands of clones, approximately 91% of them singletons. Comments on this clone: Its antigen is as yet unknown.

Patients got 3 mg/kg IV nivolumab weeks 1, 4, 7, 10, then biweekly through week 26. The receptor was derived from a male donor with multiple myeloma. The chain couples TRBV5-3 to TRBJ1-5; 9 bases map to TRBD1. TRBV5-3 is given ORF status, its function remaining uncertain. Material: PBMCs, obtained in a trial of ipilimumab plus nivolumab as post-transplant consolidation. The CDR3 bases are TGTGCCAGTAGGACAGGGGAAGGTCAGCCCCAGCATTTT. Translating it yields CASRTGEGQPQHF.